This record looks at one T cell receptor beta chain sequence and its context. Its target is unknown. The naive CD8 population came from CD45RO-negative cells selected for CCR7, without terminally differentiated effector memory CD45RA+ cells. The sample comes from a study of shared clonotypes between healthy human individuals. Study conclusions and caveats: A few donors shared approximately 5% of their naive CD4 clonotypes. Tissue TCR repertoires likely differ from these blood-only repertoires. Estimated richness was generally greater in naive than memory subsets.

Deep was the level used in running the assay. Produced via immunoSEQ multiplex PCR; TCRdb's table is partial and in-frame only. The data hold around 600,000 clones, with approximately 95% observed a single time. The V gene's germline CDR1 is MNHEY and CDR2 SVGAGI. The J segment lost 8 bases and the V segment lost 4 bases, leaving 14 bases of the junction unmatched. The CDR3 is 16 residues long. The J gene is TRBJ2-1, the V gene TRBV6-5; TRBD2 agrees at 7 bases. What was sequenced was naive CD8+ T cells sorted from blood. The source is a woman in her 30s in good health. CDR3 sequence: CASSWLAVRGGDEQFF. CDR3 coding DNA: TGTGCCAGCAGTTGGCTAGCGGTACGGGGCGGAGATGAGCAGTTCTTC.